This entry lists 15 T cell receptor beta chains sequenced from one sample in a study of T-cell memory formation after mild COVID-19. TCRdb analysed the 5' RACE reads with MiXCR anew, one entry per CDR3 protein. The sample has roughly 130,000 distinct CDR3 sequences, roughly 6.2% seen once. Material: PBMCs or a T cell subset sorted from them (not recorded which). These receptors were obtained from an adult woman who had mild COVID-19 (a few samples of this study predate the infection). Cell type and time point are not known.

The rearrangement joins TRBV7-3 to TRBJ2-2, with TRBD2 identical over 12 bases. The CDR3 covers 19 residues. Germline V gene lookup returns CDR1 SGHTA and CDR2 FQGTGA. V lost 1 base, J lost 6 bases, and 12 bases stayed unmatched. For the CDR3, the DNA is TGTGCCAGCAGCTTAATGCCCTTCCTAGCGGGGGGGCAGTCCGGGGAGCTGTTTTTT. This sequence encodes CASSLMPFLAGGQSGELFF.

A few counts support this clonotype. The chain is built from TRBV5-1 and TRBJ1-4; no clear D gene. Germline CDR1 reads SGHRS; CDR2 reads YFSETQ. The V end lost 0 bases, the J end lost 5 bases, and 8 bases lay between the germline ends. This CDR3 contains 14 residues. CDR3 residues: CASSLVPGNEKLFF. CDR3 nucleotide sequence: TGCGCCAGCAGCTTGGTCCCGGGGAATGAAAAACTGTTTTTT.

The table lists this clonotype with a few counts. This chain connects TRBV24-1 to TRBJ2-5; TRBD1 matches 8 bases. Germline CDR1 KGHDR, CDR2 SFDVKD. The CDR3 is 16 residues long. J lost 5 bases, V lost 0 bases, and 7 bases had no gene match. CDR3 sequence reads: CATSDLDRGSHETQYF. The DNA for the CDR3 is TGTGCCACCAGTGATTTGGACAGGGGAAGCCACGAGACCCAGTACTTC.

In this sample, this clonotype turned up many times. This sequence joins TRBV7-2 and TRBJ2-5; 13 nucleotides line up with TRBD2. J gave up 4 bases and V 5 bases, and 4 bases lay outside the gene matches. The germline V gene has CDR1 SGHTA and CDR2 FQGNSA. The CDR3 totals 15 residues. CDR3 protein: CASSAGLAGVETQYF. The CDR3 bases are TGTGCCAGCAGCGCCGGACTAGCGGGAGTAGAGACCCAGTACTTC. Combining the CDR3 with reference TRBV7-2 and TRBJ2-5 gives the whole variable domain GAGVSQSPSNKVTEKGKDVELRCDPISGHTALYWYRQSLGQGLEFLIYFQGNSAPDKSGLPSDRFSAERTGGSVSTLTIQRTQQEDSAVYLCASSAGLAGVETQYFGPGTRLLVL.

Only a few counts were recorded for this clonotype. This sequence joins TRBV12-3 or TRBV12-4 and TRBJ2-7; 14 positions agree with TRBD2. The CDR3 totals 15 residues. J lost 2 bases, V lost 6 bases, and 3 bases had no gene match. CDR3 DNA: TGTGCCAGCAGCAAGGGACTAGCGGGGGCCTACGAGCAGTACTTC. Amino acids: CASSKGLAGAYEQYF.

At least ten counts were recorded for this clonotype. The V call is TRBV20-1, the J call TRBJ2-1, with unresolved D. The CDR3 totals 13 residues. Per germline, CDR1 DFQATT and CDR2 SNEGSKA (reference sequence). With 6 bases removed from V and 7 bases from J, the gap between germline ends came to 16 bases. The CDR3 region has the DNA TGCAGTGCGTTACCCCTTAGGTCGAATGAGCAGTTCTTC. It is translated as CSALPLRSNEQFF.

This clonotype was counted between two and nine times. This chain joins TRBV4-1 and TRBJ2-3; tentatively, D is TRBD1 or TRBD2 (5 bases each). The CDR3 has 16 residues. V was trimmed by 4 bases and J by 0 bases, leaving 14 bases between them. Per germline, CDR1 MGHRA and CDR2 YSYEKL. CDR3 sequence (DNA): TGCGCCAGCAGCCTCGGGGCGGTTTCTAGCACAGATACGCAGTATTTT. Encoded protein: CASSLGAVSSTDTQYF.

In its sample, this clonotype was seen once. V gene TRBV19 combines with J gene TRBJ1-1; D is possibly TRBD1 (5 bases). CDR3 length equals 13 residues. V was clipped by 6 bases and J by 5 bases, with 13 bases between them. Per the germline V gene, CDR1 is LNHDA and CDR2 is SQIVND (reference sequence). This CDR3 is CASREGRATEAFF. The CDR3 DNA is TGTGCCAGTAGGGAGGGCAGGGCAACTGAAGCTTTCTTT.

Many counts were recorded for this clonotype. The chain joins TRBV4-2 to TRBJ2-1; D remains unclear. Germline CDR1 reads LGHNA; CDR2 reads YNFKEQ. V was trimmed by 0 bases and J by 8 bases, leaving 14 bases between them. The CDR3 is made up of 15 amino acids. The CDR3 DNA follows: TGTGCCAGCAGCCAAGAGCTCCTGGACGGGTATGAGCAGTTCTTC. It codes for CASSQELLDGYEQFF.

Only a few counts were recorded for this clonotype. The V and J genes are TRBV23-1 and TRBJ2-5; the D gene is possibly TRBD2 (5 bases). TRBV23-1 is assigned to the ORF class and has an uncertain function. The CDR3 sequence is 11 residues long. The CDR3, as DNA: TGCGCGGCGGCGGGCCAAGAGACCCAGTACTTC. Translated, it gives CAAAGQETQYF.

This clonotype was seen more than once but under ten times. The chain uses TRBV18 and TRBJ2-3; 8 bases fit TRBD2. Trimming cost V 5 bases and J 4 bases; bases outside gene matches: 17. Germline CDR1 reads KGHSH; CDR2 reads LQKENI. This CDR3 has 18 residues. This CDR3 is CASSSNTLSGSAADTQYF. The CDR3 DNA is TGTGCCAGCTCATCCAACACTTTGAGCGGGAGCGCCGCAGATACGCAGTATTTT.

The chain employs TRBV12-3 or TRBV12-4 and TRBJ2-2; D might be TRBD2 (5 bases). This CDR3 comprises 14 residues. V gave up 5 bases and J gave up 2 bases, with 9 bases separating them. CDR3 DNA sequence: TGTGCCAGCAGTCCTCGGGGAAACACCGGGGAGCTGTTTTTT. This sequence encodes CASSPRGNTGELFF.

This clonotype was seen only a few times. The chain joins TRBV18 to TRBJ1-2; 7 bases line up with TRBD1. J was trimmed by 3 bases and V by 3 bases; bases with no gene match: 7. The CDR3 is 15 amino acids. In germline, CDR1 is KGHSH, CDR2 LQKENI. The CDR3 region has the DNA TGTGCCAGCTCACCGAAGGGGGCGGGCGACTATGGCTACACCTTC. The encoded protein is CASSPKGAGDYGYTF.

This clonotype showed up just a few times. V is TRBV18 and J is TRBJ2-1; 14 bases line up with TRBD2. CDR1 and CDR2 (germline): KGHSH, LQKENI. V shed 4 bases and J 2 bases; nucleotides not matched to a gene: 7. The CDR3 loop spans 18 amino acids. CDR3 sequence reads: CASSLNRLAGGPYNEQFF. The CDR3 bases are TGTGCCAGCTCACTGAATCGACTAGCGGGAGGGCCCTACAATGAGCAGTTCTTC. Full variable domain (missing parts from reference TRBV18 and TRBJ2-1): NAGVMQNPRHLVRRRGQEARLRCSPMKGHSHVYWYRQLPEEGLKFMVYLQKENIIDESGMPKERFSAEFPKEGPSILRIQQVVRGDSAAYFCASSLNRLAGGPYNEQFFGPGTRLTVL.

Many counts were recorded for this clonotype. This chain links TRBV4-1 with TRBJ1-4; no clear D. Between the trimmed V and J ends, which lost 4 bases and 8 bases, there was a span of 14 bases. Germline CDR1 MGHRA, CDR2 YSYEKL. This CDR3 contains 14 residues. The CDR3 region has the DNA TGCGCCAGCAGCCCCCCGACCTGGAGGGAAAAACTGTTTTTT. This translates into CASSPPTWREKLFF.